Presented here are 8 T cell receptor beta chains from one specimen sequenced in a study of blood T cell repertoires in COVID-19. Profiled with immunoSEQ multiplex PCR; TCRdb holds only in-frame clones, not every one. The repertoire includes approximately 300,000 clones, about nine tenths of them detected once, and approximately 7.5% sits in the top ten. The source material was peripheral blood. These receptor sequences come from a woman between 25 and 40 years old with COVID-19, enrolled during active disease.

The chain is built from TRBV4-1 and TRBJ1-1; no definite D call. The V gene's germline CDR1 is MGHRA and CDR2 YSYEKL. The CDR3 sequence is 14 residues long. V was shortened by 0 bases and J by 6 bases, with 11 bases between the two germline ends. The CDR3 coding sequence is TGCGCCAGCAGCCAAGAAGGTAGAGAGGCTGAAGCTTTCTTT. Translation: CASSQEGREAEAFF.

The chain has TRBV21-1 and TRBJ1-1; TRBD1 is the table's D call, not checked against the DNA. TRBV21-1 is a listed pseudogene. This CDR3 spans 16 amino acids. CDR3 sequence: CASSKDCAGRNTEAFF. The CDR3 bases are TGTGCCAGCAGCAAAGATTGTGCAGGGCGAAACACTGAAGCTTTCTTT.

V gene TRBV12-3 or TRBV12-4 combines with J gene TRBJ1-3; D call uncertain. CDR3 length: 12 amino acids. Trimming left V 3 bases short and J 4 bases short, with 4 bases between. CDR3 protein: CASSFSGNTIYF. CDR3 sequence (DNA): TGTGCCAGCAGTTTCTCCGGAAACACCATATATTTT.

A few counts support this clone. The chain couples TRBV29-1 to TRBJ2-7; TRBD2 matches 10 bases. After removal of 4 bases from V and 1 base from J, the junction contained 1 base not matched to a gene. Germline-derived CDR1 and CDR2 are SQVTM and ANQGSEA. The CDR3 is 13 residues long. CDR3 protein: CSVGLAGSYEQYF. The CDR3 nucleotides read TGCAGCGTTGGACTAGCGGGTTCCTACGAGCAGTACTTC.

The genes are TRBV20-1 and TRBJ2-1, with a weak D call TRBD2 (6 bases). Trimming left V 7 bases short and J 9 bases short, with 7 bases between. The CDR3 has 9 amino acids. Germline values: CDR1 DFQATT, CDR2 SNEGSKA (reference sequence). In DNA, the CDR3 is TGCAGTGTTAGCGGTGAGCAGTTCTTC. Translating it yields CSVSGEQFF.

J is TRBJ2-3 and V is TRBV7-9; D perhaps matches TRBD2 (6 bases). V was cut by 7 bases and J by 0 bases, with 14 bases left in between. The CDR3 has 15 residues. The germline V gene has CDR1 SEHNR and CDR2 FQNEAQ (reference sequence). CDR3 protein: CASIRAGSSTDTQYF. Here the CDR3 DNA reads TGTGCCAGCATCCGAGCGGGCTCTAGCACAGATACGCAGTATTTT.

The V gene is TRBV11-2, the J gene TRBJ2-1; TRBD2 might be the D (7 bases). CDR1 and CDR2 (germline): SGHAT, FQNNGV. The V end lost 3 bases, the J end lost 1 base, and 19 bases lay between the germline ends. CDR3 size: 18 residues. The CDR3 loop is CASSLRGAGAPSYNEQFF. CDR3 coding DNA: TGTGCCAGCAGCTTGAGGGGGGCGGGAGCCCCTTCCTACAATGAGCAGTTCTTC. Looking up the rest from reference TRBV11-2 and TRBJ2-1 gives the full variable domain: EAGVAQSPRYKIIEKRQSVAFWCNPISGHATLYWYQQILGQGPKLLIQFQNNGVVDDSQLPKDRFSAERLKGVDSTLKIQPAKLEDSAVYLCASSLRGAGAPSYNEQFFGPGTRLTVL.

The chain uses TRBV7-8 and TRBJ2-7, with TRBD1 matching 11 bases. J was trimmed by 0 bases and V by 5 bases; bases with no gene match: 9. The CDR3 consists of 17 residues. The germline CDR1 and CDR2 sequences are SGHVS and FQNEAQ. Here the CDR3 reads CASSPIAGTGGSYEQYF. The DNA for the CDR3 is TGTGCCAGCAGCCCCATAGCCGGGACAGGGGGCTCCTACGAGCAGTACTTC.